This is a list of T cell receptor beta chains from one sample in a study of shared clonotypes between healthy human individuals. Profiling relied on immunoSEQ multiplex PCR, and the TCRdb table lists in-frame clones only, not all of them. In the table there are roughly 2 million clones, roughly 94% of which are singletons. The sequenced material came from naive CD4+ T cells sorted from blood. These receptors came from a man younger than 30 in good health. Each CDR3 is given with its conserved first and last residue. The D gene is left open where the match is weak. A clone size is listed for some rows: how often the clone was seen (once, few, many), or a class if it is expanded.

cdr3_length: 14
v_call: TRBV19
clone_size: .
d_call: TRBD2
j_call: TRBJ2-5
cdr3_nt: TGTGCCAGTCGGACTAGCGGGCGACTGGGGACCCAGTACTTC
cdr3_aa: CASRTSGRLGTQYF

cdr3_length: 16
v_call: TRBV7-3
clone_size: .
d_call: TRBD2
j_call: TRBJ2-1
cdr3_nt: TGTGCCAGCAGCTCCCTAGCGGGGGGATCCTACAATGAGCAGTTCTTC
cdr3_aa: CASSSLAGGSYNEQFF

cdr3_length: 14
v_call: TRBV6-6
clone_size: .
d_call: .
j_call: TRBJ1-1
cdr3_nt: TGTGCCAGCAGTTTGGGACAAAACCCCACTGAAGCTTTCTTT
cdr3_aa: CASSLGQNPTEAFF

cdr3_length: 13
v_call: TRBV30
clone_size: .
d_call: .
j_call: TRBJ2-2
cdr3_nt: TGTGCCTGGACCAGGGGCAACACCGGGGAGCTGTTTTTT
cdr3_aa: CAWTRGNTGELFF

cdr3_length: 12
v_call: TRBV10-3
clone_size: .
d_call: .
j_call: TRBJ1-2
cdr3_nt: TGTGCCATCTGGGGGAGTAACTATGGCTACACCTTC
cdr3_aa: CAIWGSNYGYTF

cdr3_length: 15
v_call: TRBV18
clone_size: .
d_call: TRBD1
j_call: TRBJ1-1
cdr3_nt: TGTGCCAGCTCACCTTTGGGACAGGTGAACACTGAAGCTTTCTTT
cdr3_aa: CASSPLGQVNTEAFF

cdr3_length: 18
v_call: TRBV5-4
clone_size: .
d_call: TRBD2
j_call: TRBJ2-3
cdr3_nt: TGTGCCAGCAGATACGGGACTAGCGGGCCAGGGGGCACAGATACGCAGTATTTT
cdr3_aa: CASRYGTSGPGGTDTQYF

cdr3_length: 15
v_call: TRBV9
clone_size: .
d_call: .
j_call: TRBJ2-7
cdr3_nt: TGTGCCAGCAGCGCGGACCCCGGGACCTCCTACGAGCAGTACTTC
cdr3_aa: CASSADPGTSYEQYF

cdr3_length: 15
v_call: TRBV2
clone_size: .
d_call: .
j_call: TRBJ1-2
cdr3_nt: TGTGCCAGCAGTGAAGAAACCGAAGTTAGGTATGGCTACACCTTC
cdr3_aa: CASSEETEVRYGYTF

cdr3_length: 13
v_call: TRBV18
clone_size: .
d_call: .
j_call: TRBJ2-5
cdr3_nt: TGTGCCAGCTCTCCTGGGTCTCAAGAGACCCAGTACTTC
cdr3_aa: CASSPGSQETQYF

cdr3_length: 15
v_call: TRBV6-6
clone_size: once
d_call: TRBD1
j_call: TRBJ2-2
cdr3_nt: TGTGCCAGCAGTCGACCGGGACAGGGAACCGGGGAGCTGTTTTTT
cdr3_aa: CASSRPGQGTGELFF

cdr3_length: 13
v_call: TRBV6-5
clone_size: .
d_call: .
j_call: TRBJ1-1
cdr3_nt: TGTGCCAGCAGAAGGGGACAGAACACTGAAGCTTTCTTT
cdr3_aa: CASRRGQNTEAFF

cdr3_length: 14
v_call: TRBV7-2
clone_size: once
d_call: .
j_call: TRBJ2-4
cdr3_nt: TGTGCCAGCAGCTTAGGGACAGCCAAAAACATTCAGTACTTC
cdr3_aa: CASSLGTAKNIQYF

cdr3_length: 14
v_call: TRBV11-3
clone_size: .
d_call: .
j_call: TRBJ2-5
cdr3_nt: TGTGCCAGCAGCTTAGGGGCGAACCAAGAGACCCAGTACTTC
cdr3_aa: CASSLGANQETQYF

cdr3_length: 16
v_call: TRBV5-4
clone_size: .
d_call: TRBD1
j_call: TRBJ2-2
cdr3_nt: TGTGCCAGCAGCCCGGGGACAGGGTATCTCACCGGGGAGCTGTTTTTT
cdr3_aa: CASSPGTGYLTGELFF

cdr3_length: 17
v_call: TRBV30
clone_size: .
d_call: TRBD2
j_call: TRBJ2-7
cdr3_nt: TGTGCCTGGAGTGTACGGTCTAGCGGGATAGAAACCTACGAGCAGTACTTC
cdr3_aa: CAWSVRSSGIETYEQYF

cdr3_length: 13
v_call: TRBV7-9
clone_size: .
d_call: TRBD2
j_call: TRBJ2-7
cdr3_nt: TGTGCCAGCAGCGCTAGACTAGCGAGTGAGCAGTACTTC
cdr3_aa: CASSARLASEQYF

cdr3_length: 13
v_call: TRBV6-1
clone_size: once
d_call: TRBD1
j_call: TRBJ1-2
cdr3_nt: TGTGCCAGCAGAATGGGACAGTTCTATGGCTACACCTTC
cdr3_aa: CASRMGQFYGYTF

cdr3_length: 16
v_call: TRBV6-1
clone_size: .
d_call: TRBD2
j_call: TRBJ2-2
cdr3_nt: TGTGCCAGCAGTGAATTGGGGGGGATTGGCACCGGGGAGCTGTTTTTT
cdr3_aa: CASSELGGIGTGELFF

cdr3_length: 15
v_call: TRBV2
clone_size: once
d_call: .
j_call: TRBJ2-6
cdr3_nt: TGTGCCAGCAGCTCAACAGGGCCTGGGGCCAACGTCCTGACTTTC
cdr3_aa: CASSSTGPGANVLTF

cdr3_length: 15
v_call: TRBV5-1
clone_size: .
d_call: TRBD1
j_call: TRBJ2-7
cdr3_nt: TGCGCCAGCAGCTTGGGACAGGGGAGAGTCTACGAGCAGTACTTC
cdr3_aa: CASSLGQGRVYEQYF

cdr3_length: 14
v_call: TRBV6-1
clone_size: .
d_call: .
j_call: TRBJ1-5
cdr3_nt: TGTGCCAGCAGTGAACAGGGTTTCAATCAGCCCCAGCATTTT
cdr3_aa: CASSEQGFNQPQHF

cdr3_length: 15
v_call: TRBV27
clone_size: .
d_call: .
j_call: TRBJ2-2
cdr3_nt: TGTGCCAGCAGTTTAAGGGCACAGTCCACCGGGGAGCTGTTTTTT
cdr3_aa: CASSLRAQSTGELFF

cdr3_length: 17
v_call: TRBV29-1
clone_size: .
d_call: TRBD2
j_call: TRBJ2-7
cdr3_nt: TGCAGCGTTGCAGAGGCCCCGGGCTGGGAGGGCCCCTACGAGCAGTACTTC
cdr3_aa: CSVAEAPGWEGPYEQYF

cdr3_length: 14
v_call: TRBV7-9
clone_size: .
d_call: .
j_call: TRBJ2-7
cdr3_nt: TGTGCCAGCAGCTATGGGGACGGGGCCTACGAGCAGTACTTC
cdr3_aa: CASSYGDGAYEQYF

cdr3_length: 13
v_call: TRBV18
clone_size: once
d_call: .
j_call: TRBJ2-5
cdr3_nt: TGTGCCAGCTCACCAGACGGAGAAGAGACCCAGTACTTC
cdr3_aa: CASSPDGEETQYF

cdr3_length: 16
v_call: TRBV12-5
clone_size: .
d_call: TRBD2
j_call: TRBJ2-3
cdr3_nt: TGTGCTAGTGGTTTGGTACCAGGGACTAGCGCAGATACGCAGTATTTT
cdr3_aa: CASGLVPGTSADTQYF

cdr3_length: 15
v_call: TRBV18
clone_size: .
d_call: TRBD1
j_call: TRBJ2-7
cdr3_nt: TGTGCCAGCTCACCAGGACAGGGTAGCCCCTACGAGCAGTACTTC
cdr3_aa: CASSPGQGSPYEQYF

cdr3_length: 14
v_call: TRBV18
clone_size: .
d_call: .
j_call: TRBJ2-7
cdr3_nt: TGTGCCAGCAAACCGGGGGCAGAGGCCTACGAGCAGTACTTC
cdr3_aa: CASKPGAEAYEQYF

cdr3_length: 16
v_call: TRBV5-1
clone_size: .
d_call: .
j_call: TRBJ2-5
cdr3_nt: TGCGCCAGCAGCTTGGTGTGGCTCGGCACAGAAGAGACCCAGTACTTC
cdr3_aa: CASSLVWLGTEETQYF

cdr3_length: 13
v_call: TRBV18
clone_size: .
d_call: .
j_call: TRBJ1-1
cdr3_nt: TGTGCCAGCTCTTTCGGCGGGAACACTGAAGCTTTCTTT
cdr3_aa: CASSFGGNTEAFF

cdr3_length: 12
v_call: TRBV11-2
clone_size: .
d_call: .
j_call: TRBJ2-3
cdr3_nt: TGTGCCAGCAGCTTGGGGGGAGATACGCAGTATTTT
cdr3_aa: CASSLGGDTQYF

cdr3_length: 12
v_call: TRBV18
clone_size: .
d_call: .
j_call: TRBJ2-1
cdr3_nt: TGTGCCAGCTCCCCGAATCGCAATGAGCAGTTCTTC
cdr3_aa: CASSPNRNEQFF

cdr3_length: 19
v_call: TRBV21-1
clone_size: .
d_call: .
j_call: TRBJ2-2
cdr3_nt: TGTGCCAGCAGCAAAGTCGAGGCGGCCGGGACGGTGAACACCGGGGAGCTGTTTTTT
cdr3_aa: CASSKVEAAGTVNTGELFF

cdr3_length: 13
v_call: TRBV2
clone_size: .
d_call: TRBD1
j_call: TRBJ1-1
cdr3_nt: TGTGCCAGCAGCGGACAGGGGAATACTGAAGCTTTCTTT
cdr3_aa: CASSGQGNTEAFF

cdr3_length: 12
v_call: TRBV7-9
clone_size: .
d_call: .
j_call: TRBJ1-1
cdr3_nt: TGTGCCAGCAGCTTAGACGACGGTGAAGCTTTCTTT
cdr3_aa: CASSLDDGEAFF

cdr3_length: 12
v_call: TRBV5-1
clone_size: .
d_call: TRBD2
j_call: TRBJ2-3
cdr3_nt: TGCGCCAGCAGCAGGGACTACAATACGCAGTATTTT
cdr3_aa: CASSRDYNTQYF

cdr3_length: 17
v_call: TRBV4-1
clone_size: .
d_call: TRBD2
j_call: TRBJ2-2
cdr3_nt: TGCGCCAGCAGCCGCTTCCTAGCGGGAGTGTTCAGCGGGGAGCTGTTTTTT
cdr3_aa: CASSRFLAGVFSGELFF

cdr3_length: 15
v_call: TRBV6-6
clone_size: .
d_call: .
j_call: TRBJ1-1
cdr3_nt: TGTGCCAGCAGTTCACGGAGTAAAGGTAACACTGAAGCTTTCTTT
cdr3_aa: CASSSRSKGNTEAFF

cdr3_length: 16
v_call: TRBV4-1
clone_size: many
d_call: TRBD1
j_call: TRBJ2-1
cdr3_nt: TGCGCCAGCAGCCAACTCATTCCGGGACAGGGATTTGAGCAGTTCTTC
cdr3_aa: CASSQLIPGQGFEQFF

cdr3_length: 16
v_call: TRBV10-2
clone_size: .
d_call: TRBD2
j_call: TRBJ2-1
cdr3_nt: TGCGCCAGCAGTGAGCGTAGCGGGAGCTCCTACAATGAGCAGTTCTTC
cdr3_aa: CASSERSGSSYNEQFF

cdr3_length: 17
v_call: TRBV4-1
clone_size: .
d_call: TRBD2
j_call: TRBJ2-7
cdr3_nt: TGCGCCAGCAGCCAAGATAGGACTAGCGGGATAACCTACGAGCAGTACTTC
cdr3_aa: CASSQDRTSGITYEQYF

cdr3_length: 14
v_call: TRBV30
clone_size: .
d_call: .
j_call: TRBJ1-2
cdr3_nt: TGTGCCTGGAGTGGGACGGGACCTAACTATGGCTACACCTTC
cdr3_aa: CAWSGTGPNYGYTF

cdr3_length: 15
v_call: TRBV5-1
clone_size: once
d_call: .
j_call: TRBJ2-7
cdr3_nt: TGCGCCAGCAGCACCGAACCCCAGGGCTCCTACGAGCAGTACTTC
cdr3_aa: CASSTEPQGSYEQYF

cdr3_length: 14
v_call: TRBV5-4
clone_size: .
d_call: .
j_call: TRBJ1-2
cdr3_nt: TGTGCCAGCAGCCTCCCACGGGGGAACTATGGCTACACCTTC
cdr3_aa: CASSLPRGNYGYTF

cdr3_length: 13
v_call: TRBV25-1
clone_size: .
d_call: .
j_call: TRBJ2-2
cdr3_nt: TGTGCCAGCAGTGGGAGGAGGACCGGGGAGCTGTTTTTT
cdr3_aa: CASSGRRTGELFF

cdr3_length: 15
v_call: TRBV5-1
clone_size: .
d_call: .
j_call: TRBJ2-2
cdr3_nt: TGCGCCAGCAGCTTGGTGACAGGTACAGGCGGGGAGCTGTTTTTT
cdr3_aa: CASSLVTGTGGELFF

cdr3_length: 14
v_call: TRBV11-3
clone_size: .
d_call: .
j_call: TRBJ2-3
cdr3_nt: TGTGCCAGCAGCTTAGAGGGGGTCACAGATACGCAGTATTTT
cdr3_aa: CASSLEGVTDTQYF

cdr3_length: 14
v_call: TRBV5-1
clone_size: .
d_call: .
j_call: TRBJ2-7
cdr3_nt: TGCGCCAGCATGACCCTCAGGTGTTCCTACGAGCAGTACTTC
cdr3_aa: CASMTLRCSYEQYF

cdr3_length: 15
v_call: TRBV12-5
clone_size: .
d_call: TRBD1
j_call: TRBJ2-7
cdr3_nt: TGTGCTAGTGGCCCCGGACAGGGCTTATCCTACGAGCAGTACTTC
cdr3_aa: CASGPGQGLSYEQYF

cdr3_length: 13
v_call: TRBV18
clone_size: .
d_call: .
j_call: TRBJ2-7
cdr3_nt: TGTGCCAGCTCAGCCCCGGCCTCCTACGAGCAGTACTTC
cdr3_aa: CASSAPASYEQYF

cdr3_length: 15
v_call: TRBV5-1
clone_size: .
d_call: TRBD1
j_call: TRBJ1-5
cdr3_nt: TGCGCCAGCAGCGAGACAGGGACGAGCAATCAGCCCCAGCATTTT
cdr3_aa: CASSETGTSNQPQHF

cdr3_length: 15
v_call: TRBV4-2
clone_size: .
d_call: .
j_call: TRBJ2-3
cdr3_nt: TGTGCCAGCAGCCAAGATTACGCGGGTACAGGTACGCAGTATTTT
cdr3_aa: CASSQDYAGTGTQYF

cdr3_length: 13
v_call: TRBV6-1
clone_size: .
d_call: .
j_call: TRBJ1-1
cdr3_nt: TGTGCCAGCAGTCCCCCACCGAACACTGAAGCTTTCTTT
cdr3_aa: CASSPPPNTEAFF

cdr3_length: 15
v_call: TRBV9
clone_size: once
d_call: TRBD2
j_call: TRBJ2-1
cdr3_nt: TGTGCCAGCAGCGTAGGTACTAGCGGGAGTGTTGAGCAGTTCTTC
cdr3_aa: CASSVGTSGSVEQFF